This T cell receptor beta chain was retrieved from a study of vaccination and CD4 T cells after COVID-19. Comment on this clonotype: No antigen is known for it.

The study sequenced cultured CD4+ T cell DNA using the Oncomine TCR Beta short-read assay. In TCRdb, the PCR reads were re-called with MiXCR into one record per CDR3 protein. This sample has tens of thousands of distinct CDR3 sequences, with around two fifths found just once. As to time point: late sampling 161 to 241 days after vaccination in a few convalescent patients. Treatment specified: approximately nine-day PBMC culture with coronavirus spike peptide pools or control peptides (ViraFEST assay). The sequencing here drew on CD4+ T cells from blood, cultured in vitro, taken about 7 months after SARS-CoV-2 vaccination. The TCR originated in a human donor who had recovered from COVID-19.

The CDR3 protein is CASSGWGNTEAFF. In DNA, the CDR3 is TGTGCCAGCAGTGGTTGGGGGAACACTGAAGCTTTCTTT. This chain joins TRBV6-1 and TRBJ1-1; D is uncertain. The ends were cut back, 4 bases at V and 1 base at J, with 7 bases in the middle. Germline V lookup: CDR1 MNHNS, CDR2 SASEGT. This CDR3 is 13 amino acids long.